This T cell receptor (beta chain) was documented in a study of T-cell reconstitution after alpha-beta-depleted transplantation in children. This CDR3 is built from 16 residues. V was clipped by 6 bases and J by 1 base; unmatched bases: 8. The germline V gene has CDR1 MDHEN and CDR2 SYDVKM. Overall study findings and caveats: Reports say that about two months after transplant, the alpha-beta T cells came out of several hundred graft clones that had expanded. The authors attributed T-cell counts and diversity one year after transplant mostly to newly produced T cells. Elevated TCRbeta diversity at day 60 was traced, in some patients, to surviving recipient T cells and thymic progenitors.

On this clonotype itself: The target antigen is unknown.

Unique molecular identifiers were incorporated when the TCRbeta library was constructed. TCRdb used MiXCR to reprocess the PCR reads, holding one entry per CDR3 protein. The sample shows about a million distinct CDR3 sequences, roughly 29% of them seen only once. Source: PBMCs, mostly from graft donor cells, taken 360 days after TCRalphabeta/CD19-depleted stem cell transplant. The TCR originated in a boy under two years old who had a stem cell transplant for SCID, so the T cells may come from the graft donor. The chain combines TRBV28 with TRBJ2-5; 10 bases are shared with TRBD1. The CDR3 sequence is CASSRGTGVFQETQYF. DNA for the CDR3: TGTGCCAGCAGCCGCGGGACAGGGGTCTTCCAAGAGACCCAGTACTTC.